This TCR beta chain is drawn from a study of blood T cell repertoires in COVID-19. Some clones are missing from TCRdb's copy, which holds only in-frame ones; the method was immunoSEQ multiplex PCR. The sample comprises 250,000 to 350,000 clones, 90% of which are singletons, and 4% to 5.5% rests with the top ten. From germline, CDR1 is SEHNR and CDR2 FQNEAQ (reference sequence). The CDR3 has 13 amino acids. V shed 8 bases, J shed 2 bases, and the junction held 3 bases outside the gene matches. The V gene is TRBV7-9, the J gene TRBJ2-7; TRBD1 agrees at 10 bases. The source is a woman between 18 and 30 years old with acute COVID-19. Sequenced material: PBMCs or T cells enriched from blood (not recorded which). CDR3: CASGTGAPYEQYF. CDR3 in DNA: TGTGCCAGCGGGACAGGGGCGCCCTACGAGCAGTACTTC. Full variable domain (missing parts from reference TRBV7-9 and TRBJ2-7): DTGVSQNPRHKITKRGQNVTFRCDPISEHNRLYWYRQTLGQGPEFLTYFQNEAQLEKSRLLSDRFSAERPKGSFSTLEIQRTEQGDSAMYLCASGTGAPYEQYFGPGTRLTVT.